This record covers a single TCR beta chain. Antigen unknown. CDR3 length equals 18 residues. Unmatched junction bases numbered 11, after V lost 1 base and J lost 4 bases. Germline lookup yields CDR1 SGHVS and CDR2 FNYEAQ. TCRdb's table, derived via immunoSEQ multiplex PCR, lists solely in-frame clones and lacks some. The sample includes about 60,000 clones, approximately 86% of them seen just once. The sample originates from a study of OX40 agonist ivuxolimab in advanced cancers. Study as a whole: Treatment received earlier with anti-PD-1, anti-PD-L1 or anti-CTLA-4 agents was allowed, and 40% had some.

Study outcomes and limitations: Antigen targets of the expanded peripheral T cells went undetermined. In general, CD8+ T cells held more expanded clones than CD4+ did, on average. Normalized T-cell clonal expansion was also low in some nonresponders.

Here the sequenced sample was CD4+ or CD8+ T cells sorted from blood, taken in a trial of the OX40 agonist ivuxolimab. V and J are TRBV7-6 and TRBJ1-5, with 9 positions matching TRBD1. This clonotype was sampled from an adult with an advanced solid tumor such as melanoma, head and neck, liver or kidney cancer. The CDR3 spells CASSLEPLGTGYNQPQHF. The CDR3 DNA sequence: TGTGCCAGCAGCTTAGAACCGCTCGGGACAGGGTATAATCAGCCCCAGCATTTT.